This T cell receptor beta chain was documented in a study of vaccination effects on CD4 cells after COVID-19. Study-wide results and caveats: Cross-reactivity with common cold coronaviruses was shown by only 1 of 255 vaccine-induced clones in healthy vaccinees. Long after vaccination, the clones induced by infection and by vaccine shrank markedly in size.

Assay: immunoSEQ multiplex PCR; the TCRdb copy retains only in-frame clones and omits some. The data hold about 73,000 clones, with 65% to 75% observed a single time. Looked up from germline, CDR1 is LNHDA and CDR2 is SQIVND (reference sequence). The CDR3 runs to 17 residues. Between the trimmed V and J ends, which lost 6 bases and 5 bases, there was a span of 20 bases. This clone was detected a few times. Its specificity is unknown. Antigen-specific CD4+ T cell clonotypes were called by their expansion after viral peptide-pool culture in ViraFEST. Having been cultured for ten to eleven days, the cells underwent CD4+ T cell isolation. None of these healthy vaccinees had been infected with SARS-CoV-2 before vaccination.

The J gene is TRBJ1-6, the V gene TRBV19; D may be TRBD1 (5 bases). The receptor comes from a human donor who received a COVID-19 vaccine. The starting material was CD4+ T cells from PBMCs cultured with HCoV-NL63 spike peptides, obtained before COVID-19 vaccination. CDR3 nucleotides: TGTGCCAGTAGCAAGGGACCGGGGAGAAACGATAATTCACCCCTCCACTTT. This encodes CASSKGPGRNDNSPLHF.